Presented here are 32 T cell receptor beta chains from one specimen sequenced in a study of neurological immune-mediated disorders. MiXCR was run by TCRdb on the 5' RACE reads, yielding one entry per CDR3 protein. This sample has 50,000 or so distinct CDR3 sequences, with approximately 10% found just once. The sequenced sample was PBMCs. These receptors were obtained from a man aged 55-75 years in good health.

This clonotype was counted ten times or more. V gene TRBV7-8 combines with J gene TRBJ1-1, with 8 bases that match TRBD1. Unmatched junction bases numbered 8, after V lost 4 bases and J lost 1 base. CDR3 length equals 16 residues. Per germline, CDR1 SGHVS and CDR2 FQNEAQ. The CDR3 region is CASSSDRVPQNTEAFF. In DNA form, the CDR3 reads TGTGCCAGCAGCTCGGACAGGGTGCCACAGAACACTGAAGCTTTCTTT. Supplemented by reference TRBV7-8 and TRBJ1-1, the full variable domain reads GAGVSQSPRYKVAKRGQDVALRCDPISGHVSLFWYQQALGQGPEFLTYFQNEAQLDKSGLPSDRFFAERPEGSVSTLKIQRTQQEDSAVYLCASSSDRVPQNTEAFFGQGTRLTVV.

The chain is built from TRBV7-2 and TRBJ2-5; D might be TRBD2 (6 bases). Germline CDR1 is SGHTA and CDR2 is FQGNSA. The CDR3 loop spans 16 amino acids. V lost 2 bases and J 3 bases, leaving 16 bases between the germline ends. CDR3 protein: CASSLKGGVGEETQYF. The CDR3 DNA sequence: TGTGCCAGCAGCTTAAAGGGCGGGGTGGGGGAAGAGACCCAGTACTTC.

For this clonotype: The DNA is left out, because the CDR3 cannot be placed on it with certainty; the CDR3 is given as TCRdb lists it. V gene TRBV3-1 combines with J gene TRBJ2-5; the tabulated D call, TRBD1, remains unverified against the DNA. The length of the CDR3 is 22 amino acids, counting both ends. The germline V gene encodes CDR1 LGHDT and CDR2 YNNKEL (reference sequence). The CDR3 reads CASSQDYDGNQPQHFGDGTQYF.

This clonotype appeared many times. The CDR3 sequence is CASSFGQGAYNEQFF. The CDR3 nucleotides are TGTGCCAGCAGCTTTGGACAGGGGGCCTACAATGAGCAGTTCTTC. The V gene is TRBV7-9, the J gene TRBJ2-1; TRBD1 matches 10 bases. V lost 3 bases, J lost 2 bases, and 1 base stayed unmatched. CDR3 length equals 15 residues. The germline V gene has CDR1 SEHNR and CDR2 FQNEAQ (reference sequence). Full variable domain (missing parts from reference TRBV7-9 and TRBJ2-1): DTGVSQNPRHKITKRGQNVTFRCDPISEHNRLYWYRQTLGQGPEFLTYFQNEAQLEKSRLLSDRFSAERPKGSFSTLEIQRTEQGDSAMYLCASSFGQGAYNEQFFGPGTRLTVL.

The chain couples TRBV5-1 to TRBJ2-5; 7 bases align to TRBD2. Germline V CDR1 and CDR2: SGHRS, YFSETQ. CDR3 length: 17 amino acids. V lost 0 bases, J lost 5 bases, and 13 bases stayed unmatched. Here the CDR3 DNA reads TGCGCCAGCAGCTTGGGGGACGAATCCTCAGCGGGGGAGACCCAGTACTTC. It encodes CASSLGDESSAGETQYF.

This clonotype appeared many times. This rearrangement joins TRBV7-2 to TRBJ1-1, with TRBD1 identical over 10 bases. The germline CDR1 and CDR2 sequences are SGHTA and FQGNSA. The CDR3 totals 16 residues. Trimming at V came to 5 bases and at J to 8 bases, leaving 14 bases not matched to a gene. The CDR3 sequence: CASSRTGTGVGEEAFF. CDR3 in DNA: TGTGCCAGCAGCCGAACCGGGACAGGGGTCGGGGAGGAAGCTTTCTTT.

This clonotype was seen ten or more times. The chain has TRBV29-1 and TRBJ2-3; 9 nucleotides agree with TRBD1. This CDR3 is built from 15 residues. Trimming removed 5 bases from V and 2 bases from J; junction bases left unmatched: 8. Germline V gene sequence: CDR1 SQVTM, CDR2 ANQGSEA. CDR3 region: CSVQSWDRDTDTQYF. In DNA form, the CDR3 reads TGCAGCGTTCAATCCTGGGACAGGGACACAGATACGCAGTATTTT.

This clonotype showed up many times. The chain combines TRBV14 with TRBJ1-3; the D is unclear. In germline, CDR1 is SGHDN, CDR2 FVKESK. V lost 5 bases and J 4 bases, leaving 9 bases between the germline ends. The CDR3 length is 13 residues. The DNA for the CDR3 is TGTGCCAGCAGCTTCGGCAACGGAAACACCATATATTTT. Amino acid sequence: CASSFGNGNTIYF.

This clonotype was found many times. The chain links TRBV5-1 to TRBJ1-1; 8 bases agree with TRBD1. Per the germline V gene, CDR1 is SGHRS and CDR2 is YFSETQ. CDR3 length equals 14 residues. Germline trimming cut 4 bases from V and 4 bases from J; bases unmatched to any gene: 6. This chain's CDR3 is CASSVTGDGTEAFF. In DNA, the CDR3 is TGCGCCAGCAGCGTGACAGGGGATGGCACTGAAGCTTTCTTT.

This clonotype occurred many times. V usage is TRBV20-1 and J usage is TRBJ2-3, with 10 positions matching TRBD2. Losses at the gene ends were 3 bases for V and 7 bases for J; bases not matched to a gene: 7. Germline assignment: CDR1 DFQATT and CDR2 SNEGSKA (reference sequence). The CDR3 sequence is 14 residues long. CDR3 coding DNA: TGCAGTGCTAGTTTAGCGGGGGGCGGGTATACGCAGTATTTT. This translates into CSASLAGGGYTQYF.

In this sample, this clonotype turned up many times. The rearrangement links TRBV11-1 to TRBJ1-2; D might be TRBD1 (5 bases). This CDR3 is 13 amino acids long. Germline V gives CDR1 SGHAT, CDR2 FQDESV (reference sequence). The germline V and J ends were trimmed by 5 bases and 8 bases, with 15 bases remaining between them. The CDR3 bases are TGTGCCAGCAGCCCGAGGAGGGGCTCCGGCTACACCTTC. Residues: CASSPRRGSGYTF.

This clonotype appeared many times. The chain combines TRBV9 with TRBJ2-2; no reliable D call. The CDR3 runs to 14 residues. Germline CDR1 is SGDLS and CDR2 is YYNGEE. Trimming cost V 0 bases and J 5 bases, with 8 bases left between them. CDR3: CASSVALRTGELFF. In nucleotides, the CDR3 is TGTGCCAGCAGCGTAGCGCTACGGACCGGGGAGCTGTTTTTT.

This clonotype was seen many times. This chain links TRBV2 with TRBJ2-5; 9 bases agree with TRBD2. The V segment lost 1 base and the J segment 2 bases; nucleotides outside the gene matches: 5. Germline V gene sequence: CDR1 SNHLY, CDR2 FYNNEI. The CDR3 totals 16 residues. CDR3: CASSEGIAGEQETQYF. DNA of the CDR3: TGTGCCAGCAGTGAAGGTATAGCGGGGGAGCAAGAGACCCAGTACTTC.

This clonotype was detected ten times or more. The chain links TRBV5-1 to TRBJ2-7, with 8 bases lining up with TRBD1. The V gene end was trimmed by 4 bases and the J gene end by 5 bases; junction bases not matched to a gene: 14. The CDR3 consists of 16 residues. Germline V lookup: CDR1 SGHRS, CDR2 YFSETQ. CDR3 sequence (DNA): TGCGCCAGCAGCCTCGGGGTAGCACAGGGGGTCAACGAGCAGTACTTC. Residues: CASSLGVAQGVNEQYF.

This clonotype was found many times. V is TRBV6-5 and J is TRBJ1-5; 8 nucleotides agree with TRBD1. Germline V gene sequence: CDR1 MNHEY, CDR2 SVGAGI. The CDR3 totals 14 residues. After removal of 5 bases from V and 6 bases from J, the junction contained 6 bases not matched to a gene. The CDR3 DNA reads as TGTGCCAGCAGTCTCAGGGGGCCGGGTCAGCCCCAGCATTTT. This sequence encodes CASSLRGPGQPQHF.

This clonotype occurred many times. The chain couples TRBV20-1 to TRBJ1-2; D may be TRBD1 (6 bases). CDR3 length: 12 residues. Germline-derived CDR1 and CDR2 are DFQATT and SNEGSKA (reference sequence). Trimming removed 0 bases at V and 4 bases at J, with 6 bases between. This chain's CDR3 is CSAREDSYGYTF. As DNA, the CDR3 is TGCAGTGCTAGAGAGGACAGCTATGGCTACACCTTC.

This clonotype was seen repeatedly, ten times or more. V gene TRBV7-9 combines with J gene TRBJ1-1; D unresolved. Germline assignment: CDR1 SEHNR and CDR2 FQNEAQ (reference sequence). This CDR3 comprises 13 residues. V lost 4 bases, J lost 5 bases, and 11 bases lay in between. The CDR3 DNA reads as TGTGCCAGCAGCTCATCCCCAAGAACTGAAGCTTTCTTT. It specifies CASSSSPRTEAFF.

The rearrangement uses TRBV6-5 and TRBJ1-1, with 7 bases identical to TRBD1. Trimming took 4 bases from V and 11 from J; bases not matched to a gene: 4. The CDR3 extends over 11 amino acids. CDR1 is MNHEY, CDR2 SVGAGI, per germline. The CDR3 loop reads CASSLRGQAFF. Written as DNA, the CDR3 is TGTGCCAGCAGTTTAAGGGGGCAGGCTTTCTTT.

This clonotype came up many times. The chain has TRBV28 and TRBJ2-1; the D gene is possibly TRBD2 (5 bases). This CDR3 contains 17 residues. The V end lost 3 bases, the J end lost 2 bases, and 17 bases lay between the germline ends. Germline V gene data show CDR1 as MDHEN and CDR2 as SYDVKM. The CDR3 bases are TGTGCCAGCAGTTTCGGCCAGGCGGGTCTGCCCTACAATGAGCAGTTCTTC. As protein: CASSFGQAGLPYNEQFF.

This clonotype turned up a few times. This chain connects TRBV7-8 to TRBJ1-5; 7 bases align to TRBD1. This CDR3 spans 17 amino acids. From germline, CDR1 is SGHVS and CDR2 FQNEAQ. V shed 2 bases, J shed 0 bases, and the junction held 7 bases outside the gene matches. CDR3 in DNA: TGTGCCAGCAGCTTAAATCAGGGACAGTATAGCAATCAGCCCCAGCATTTT. Its translation: CASSLNQGQYSNQPQHF.

This clonotype was seen many times. This rearrangement joins TRBV5-1 to TRBJ2-1; TRBD2 matches at 9 bases. V dropped 3 bases and J dropped 9; count of bases not matched to a gene: 10. This CDR3 region has 15 residues. Germline V gene data show CDR1 as SGHRS and CDR2 as YFSETQ. The DNA of the CDR3 is TGCGCCAGCAGCTGGGTGCCTAGCGGGGCCGGTGAGCAGTTCTTC. Translating it yields CASSWVPSGAGEQFF.

This clonotype was seen many times. The V gene is TRBV5-1, the J gene TRBJ1-2; 7 positions agree with TRBD1. J lost 2 bases, V lost 2 bases, and 3 bases had no gene match. Germline V gene sequence: CDR1 SGHRS, CDR2 YFSETQ. The CDR3 has 14 residues. Here the CDR3 DNA reads TGCGCCAGCAGCTTAGACAGGGCGAACTATGGCTACACCTTC. Its protein product is CASSLDRANYGYTF.

This clonotype was found many times. The genes are TRBV18 and TRBJ1-3, with no clear D. The CDR3 contains 13 residues. Per germline, CDR1 KGHSH and CDR2 LQKENI. V was shortened by 2 bases and J by 0 bases, with 2 bases between the two germline ends. This CDR3 reads CASSPNSGNTIYF. Here the CDR3 DNA reads TGTGCCAGCTCACCAAACTCTGGAAACACCATATATTTT.

This clonotype occurred many times. The chain employs TRBV27 and TRBJ1-2; a weak D match, TRBD1 (5 bases). This CDR3 comprises 14 residues. V lost 1 base, J lost 8 bases, and 14 bases lay in between. CDR1 and CDR2 from the germline V gene are MNHEY and SMNVEV (reference sequence). The CDR3 DNA is TGTGCCAGCAGTTTATTGAACACCCCAGGGGGCTACACCTTC. As protein: CASSLLNTPGGYTF.

This clonotype was picked up many times. J is TRBJ2-5 and V is TRBV5-1; TRBD2 aligns across 7 bases. Germline CDR1 reads SGHRS; CDR2 reads YFSETQ. The V segment lost 4 bases and the J segment 2 bases; nucleotides outside the gene matches: 8. This CDR3 region has 15 residues. The CDR3: CASSPGQAGQETQYF. The CDR3 nucleotides are TGCGCCAGCAGCCCGGGGCAAGCGGGGCAAGAGACCCAGTACTTC.

This clonotype has at least ten counts. V is TRBV28 and J is TRBJ2-2; 13 bases are shared with TRBD2. The germline gives CDR1 MDHEN, CDR2 SYDVKM. There are 17 residues in the CDR3. V lost 4 bases to trimming and J lost 4 bases; unmatched junction nucleotides: 6. CDR3: CASSSPTSGGLTGELFF. The DNA of the CDR3 is TGTGCCAGCAGTTCTCCGACTAGCGGGGGGCTCACCGGGGAGCTGTTTTTT.

The table lists this clonotype with many counts. The chain recombines TRBV3-1 with TRBJ2-2, with 10 bases matching TRBD1. CDR3 length: 15 residues. In germline, CDR1 is LGHDT, CDR2 YNNKEL (reference sequence). The trim removed 1 base at V and 9 bases at J, leaving 5 bases unmatched. DNA of the CDR3: TGTGCCAGCAGCCAAGCCGACAGGGGGCGCAGGGAGCTGTTTTTT. Translation: CASSQADRGRRELFF.

This clonotype was picked up many times. This chain connects TRBV12-3 or TRBV12-4 to TRBJ1-3; the match to TRBD1 covers 7 bases. Germline trimming cut 6 bases from V and 15 bases from J; bases unmatched to any gene: 8. This CDR3 has 11 amino acids. CDR3 DNA: TGTGCCAGCAGCCGACAGGGCCAGCCATATTTT. This gives the protein CASSRQGQPYF.

This clonotype came up many times. The V and J genes are TRBV6-1 and TRBJ1-1, with D tentatively TRBD1 (5 bases). V was shortened by 7 bases and J by 1 base, with 7 bases between the two germline ends. Germline loops: CDR1 MNHNS, CDR2 SASEGT. This CDR3 is 12 amino acids long. The CDR3 nucleotides are TGTGCCAGCAATAGGGGGAACACTGAAGCTTTCTTT. Encoded protein: CASNRGNTEAFF.

This clonotype was counted ten times or more. The gene calls are TRBV10-2 and TRBJ1-4; no firm D call. V shed 2 bases and J shed 0 bases, with 1 base lying between them. Germline V gene sequence: CDR1 WSHSY, CDR2 SAAADI. The CDR3 is 13 residues long. CDR3 DNA sequence: TGCGCCAGCAGTGAGGCAACTAATGAAAAACTGTTTTTT. Translating it yields CASSEATNEKLFF.

This clonotype was recorded many times. The chain employs TRBV20-1 and TRBJ1-2, with D uncertain. Germline assignment: CDR1 DFQATT and CDR2 SNEGSKA (reference sequence). This CDR3 has 13 amino acids. The V end lost 5 bases, the J end lost 8 bases, and 18 bases lay between the germline ends. CDR3 residues: CSARHPVIEGYTF. CDR3 DNA sequence: TGCAGTGCTCGACATCCGGTGATCGAAGGCTACACCTTC.

In this sample, this clonotype turned up many times. The chain carries TRBV4-2 and TRBJ1-2, with D perhaps TRBD1 (5 bases). The CDR3 contains 19 residues. V was clipped by 1 base and J by 0 bases, with 21 bases between them. Germline lookup yields CDR1 LGHNA and CDR2 YNFKEQ. In DNA form, the CDR3 reads TGTGCCAGCAGCCAAGGATACAGGACACGAACTATATCTAACTATGGCTACACCTTC. It specifies CASSQGYRTRTISNYGYTF.